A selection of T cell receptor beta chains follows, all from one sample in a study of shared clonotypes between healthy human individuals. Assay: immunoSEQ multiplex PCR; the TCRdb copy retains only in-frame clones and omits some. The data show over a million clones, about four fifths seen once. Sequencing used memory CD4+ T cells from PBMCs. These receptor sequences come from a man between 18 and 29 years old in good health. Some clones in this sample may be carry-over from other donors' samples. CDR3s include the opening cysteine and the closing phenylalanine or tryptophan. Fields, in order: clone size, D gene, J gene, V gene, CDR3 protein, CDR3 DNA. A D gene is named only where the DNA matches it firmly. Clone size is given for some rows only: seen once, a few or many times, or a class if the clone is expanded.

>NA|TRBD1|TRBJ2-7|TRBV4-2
CASSQRGQEEGEQYF
TGTGCCAGCAGCCAAAGGGGGCAGGAGGAAGGGGAGCAGTACTTC
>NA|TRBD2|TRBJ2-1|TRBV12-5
CASAPGTISNEQFF
TGTGCTAGCGCCCCCGGGACTATATCCAATGAGCAGTTCTTC
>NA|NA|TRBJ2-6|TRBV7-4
CASSDVCSSQSRANVLTF
TGTGCCAGCAGCGATGTTTGCAGCTCACAAAGTCGGGCCAACGTCCTGACTTTC
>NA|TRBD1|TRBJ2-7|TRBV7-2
CASSTRTGGGQYF
TGTGCCAGCAGCACCCGGACAGGGGGCGGGCAGTACTTC
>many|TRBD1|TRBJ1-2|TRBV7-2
CASSSGGTGNTF
TGTGCCAGCAGCTCGGGGGGGACAGGGAACACCTTC
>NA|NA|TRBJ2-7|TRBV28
CASSHRIGVAVQYF
TGTGCCAGCAGCCATAGGATTGGGGTTGCGGTGCAGTACTTC
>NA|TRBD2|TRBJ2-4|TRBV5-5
CASSPSVGTSVSIAKNIQYF
TGTGCCAGCAGCCCCTCAGTAGGGACTAGCGTTTCAATAGCCAAAAACATTCAGTACTTC
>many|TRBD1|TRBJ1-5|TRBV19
CASTVVGQGSQPQHF
TGTGCCAGTACGGTCGTGGGACAGGGTTCTCAGCCCCAGCATTTT
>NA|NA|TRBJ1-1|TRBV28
CASSSGGLNTEAFF
TGTGCCAGCAGTTCGGGGGGCTTGAACACTGAAGCTTTCTTT
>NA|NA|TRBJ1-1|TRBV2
CASSEYRETEAFF
TGTGCCAGCAGTGAGTACAGGGAGACTGAAGCTTTCTTT
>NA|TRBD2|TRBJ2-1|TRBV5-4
CAGGEGLNEQFF
TGTGCCGGCGGGGAGGGCCTCAATGAGCAGTTCTTC
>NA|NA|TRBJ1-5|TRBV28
CASSHPSGHQPQHF
TGTGCCAGCAGCCATCCCTCCGGGCATCAGCCCCAGCATTTT
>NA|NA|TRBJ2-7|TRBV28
CASTGGASYEQYF
TGTGCCAGCACAGGGGGGGCCTCCTACGAGCAGTACTTC
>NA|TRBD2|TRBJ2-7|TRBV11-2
CASSPQRGPYEQYF
TGTGCCAGCAGCCCCCAGCGGGGGCCCTACGAGCAGTACTTC
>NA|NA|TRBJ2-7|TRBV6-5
CASRPDSRREQYF
TGTGCCAGCAGACCGGACTCAAGAAGGGAGCAGTACTTC
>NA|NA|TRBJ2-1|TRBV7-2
CASSLVPVEQFF
TGTGCCAGCAGCTTGGTTCCGGTCGAGCAGTTCTTC
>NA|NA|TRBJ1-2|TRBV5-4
CASSPRGLGYGYTF
TGTGCCAGCAGCCCCCGGGGGCTGGGCTATGGCTACACCTTC
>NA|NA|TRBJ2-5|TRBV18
CASSPPVQETQYF
TGTGCCAGCTCACCACCAGTTCAAGAGACCCAGTACTTC
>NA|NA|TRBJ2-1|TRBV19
CASSPLGTGGINEQFF
TGTGCCAGTAGTCCCCTGGGGACCGGTGGGATTAATGAGCAGTTCTTC
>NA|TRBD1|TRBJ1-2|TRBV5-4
CASSGTGTNYGYTF
TGTGCCAGCTCAGGGACAGGCACCAACTATGGCTACACCTTC